This TCR beta chain emerged from a study of long-term antiretroviral therapy in people with HIV. Each HIV participant was treated in the United States. At survey level, the immunoSEQ assay was run in its v3.0 version. Sequencing used immunoSEQ multiplex PCR; TCRdb keeps in-frame clones, though not all of them. This table holds roughly 16,000 clones, 77% found once. The CDR3 runs 15 residues. Trimming shortened V by 8 bases and J by 0 bases, and 14 bases separated the two germline ends. Germline V gene sequence: CDR1 SNHLY, CDR2 FYNNEI. The material sequenced was unsorted PBMCs, taken 2.1 years after starting antiretroviral therapy. The chain joins TRBV2 to TRBJ1-3; D remains ambiguous. This TCR was sampled from a man aged 35 to 55 with HIV. The CDR3 here is CASRPSGLSGNTIYF. CDR3 DNA sequence: TGTGCCAGCCGACCTAGTGGACTCTCTGGAAACACCATATATTTT.